Sequencing of this TCR beta chain was carried out in a study of T cells in Graves' hyperthyroidism and ophthalmopathy (dated by TCRdb to between 2017 and 2020). Context from the whole study: Peripheral blood samples were taken at initial diagnosis, before any treatment was given. TCR V-J signatures able to tell the groups apart were searched for in a discovery cohort of 90 to 100 patients, of whom 40 to 45 had Graves' ophthalmopathy and about 60 had stable Graves' hyperthyroidism. Prospective prediction of ophthalmopathy was tested in an independent validation cohort of 18 to 20 hyperthyroidism patients and 15 to 17 patients who later progressed to ophthalmopathy. The 100 or so discovery patients were randomly split 7:3 into training and test sets. Thyroid tissue and blood T-cell repertoires from about six Graves' hyperthyroidism patients were also compared in the study. Once sampling was done, hyperthyroidism patients were given methimazole at a starting dose of 30 mg daily, whereas ophthalmopathy patients were given high-dose intravenous methylprednisolone. The paper describes TCR Vbeta CDR3 sequencing of around 130 peripheral blood samples, made up of roughly 40 ophthalmopathy patients, approximately 76 hyperthyroidism patients and 17 progressor patients.

Results and caveats for the whole study, not just this receptor: Sample size was not statistically predetermined, and blinding of investigators to group allocation was not performed. A model built on a 13 V-J signature distinguished ophthalmopathy from stable hyperthyroidism, reaching 85% to 90% sensitivity and under 84% specificity in cross-validation and 80%/75% in testing. In validation, progression to ophthalmopathy was predicted by the model with 70.59% sensitivity and roughly 72% specificity, a median of roughly 6.4 months before onset. Blood samples also contained most of the expanded thyroid clonotypes (frequency above 0.001), which suggests that blood repertoires may reflect thyroid immune responses.

Hyperthyroidism patients were aged 18 to 65 years and newly diagnosed, with disease duration of less than 2 months. Exclusion was applied to patients with uncontrolled infections, other autoimmune diseases, pregnancy or lactation. Diagnoses were based on clinical symptoms, serum thyroxine and TRAb, thyroid ultrasound and orbital computed tomography. Blood from progressor patients was collected at the time of first diagnosis with hyperthyroidism, before any ophthalmopathy symptoms had appeared. Ficoll-Paque density gradient centrifugation was used to isolate PBMCs from about 10 ml of fresh peripheral blood. Patients classed as progressors first received a Graves' hyperthyroidism diagnosis and then went on to develop ophthalmopathy during follow-up. Total RNA was extracted with Trizol reagent, and quality was checked on an Agilent 2100 Bioanalyzer. The TCR beta CDR3 regions were amplified from the RNA transcripts. A first-round RT-PCR of the TCR CDR3 used the HTBI primer set with the Qiagen OneStep RT-PCR kit. A second multiplex PCR round built the libraries, followed by size selection and purification. Libraries were sequenced paired-end with 100 bp reads on an Illumina HiSeq2000. In the original analysis: SOAPnuke was used to process the raw data, removing reads that contained adapters or uncalled bases, had a mean Phred below 15, or lacked an exact match to the constant primer or identifier. High-quality paired reads were merged using COPE v1.2.5, and each unique nucleotide sequence was defined as a clonotype. MiTCR v1.1 was used to align clonotypes to the IMGT TRBV, TRBD and TRBJ reference segments. Analysis was restricted to V-J combinations with a frequency above 0.0001, which covered 98% to 99.2% of repertoires. A TCS score was defined as the ratio between F50 (clonal expansion) and ExV (chaos), using BLOSUM62-based TCRdist between CDR3 peptides within each V-J. Welch's t-statistics and random forest reduced some 510 V-J features to 13, which were used in a naive Bayes classifier (R e1071). TCRdb reprocessing: public reads trimmed at Q25 with fastp, clones called with MiXCR, in-frame beta chains kept. All rows with the same CDR3 protein become a single entry with the most common DNA and genes. The authors' filters were not applied to this entry. For this sample the table gives hundreds of thousands of distinct CDR3 sequences, of which 25% were detected only once. The ten largest clones take up approximately 30% of the sample.

This clonotype was seen at least ten times. It lacks a known antigen. No quality values exist for individual bases; no much larger clone is one base distant. The origin of this receptor is a middle-aged man with Graves' hyperthyroidism that later progressed to Graves' ophthalmopathy. Sequenced input: blood.

The nucleotides are TGTGCCAGCAGTGCGAAAGGCAGGGGGGCCAACGTCCTGACTTTC. This gives the protein CASSAKGRGANVLTF. The sequence joins TRBV25-1 to TRBJ2-6; the D gene is unclear. A distance of 11 bases separates the germline ends of V and J, which lose 4 bases and 4 bases respectively. Including the terminal cysteine and phenylalanine, the CDR3 comprises 15 residues. CDR3 DNA only is kept here, 45 bases in frame from base 1. Based on the germline V gene, the CDR1 and CDR2 sequences are MGHDK and SYGVNS.